This T cell receptor (beta chain) originates from a study of glioma-infiltrating T cells after dendritic cell vaccination. Study summary: The vaccine used monocyte-derived dendritic cells pulsed overnight with autologous tumor lysate. Notes on the study in general: Survival was not directly related to TCR clonality in these patients.

In the case of this clone: As yet, its antigen is unknown.

The PCR used 60 V beta and 13 J beta primers. The repertoire was sequenced with immunoSEQ multiplex PCR; TCRdb's copy has only in-frame clones and lacks some. The profile shows 85,000 or so clones, 85% of them singletons. The sample's time point: after dendritic cell vaccination, including at tumor progression/relapse. The V and J ends lost 2 bases and 2 bases, in that order; junction bases with no gene match: 7. The CDR3 is 16 amino acids. CDR1 and CDR2 from the germline V gene are SGHDT and YYEEEE. V usage is TRBV5-6 and J usage is TRBJ2-1; TRBD2 aligns across 7 bases. This receptor was obtained from a human donor with glioblastoma. The material was blood, obtained after dendritic cell vaccination. The CDR3: CASSFDAGDPYNEQFF. CDR3 DNA sequence: TGTGCCAGCAGCTTTGACGCGGGAGACCCCTACAATGAGCAGTTCTTC. Using reference TRBV5-6 and TRBJ2-1 for the parts outside the CDR3, the full variable domain is DAGVTQSPTHLIKTRGQQVTLRCSPKSGHDTVSWYQQALGQGPQFIFQYYEEEERQRGNFPDRFSGHQFPNYSSELNVNALLLGDSALYLCASSFDAGDPYNEQFFGPGTRLTVL.